These 28 T cell receptor beta chains originate from one sample sequenced in a study of blood T cell repertoires in COVID-19. Sequencing was performed with immunoSEQ multiplex PCR; in TCRdb, only in-frame clones are kept and a portion is missing. The data show 110,000 or so clones, roughly 80% seen once. What was sequenced was peripheral blood. Receptors originate from a man aged 50 to 60 with acute or convalescent COVID-19.

This chain joins TRBV7-9 and TRBJ2-1; 13 nucleotides match TRBD2. This CDR3 is 16 amino acids long. J lost 7 bases, V lost 3 bases, and 6 bases had no gene match. From germline, CDR1 is SEHNR and CDR2 FQNEAQ (reference sequence). CDR3 region: CASSFPTSGGRNEQFF. The CDR3 DNA is TGTGCCAGCAGCTTCCCGACTAGCGGGGGGAGGAATGAGCAGTTCTTC.

Of note for this clone: Compared with germline, one end of the junction differs, possibly owing to a read error. V is TRBV5-8 and J is TRBJ1-2; a weak D match, TRBD1 (6 bases). Germline V CDR1 and CDR2: SGHTS, YDEGEE. The CDR3 has 10 amino acids. The chain's CDR3 is CASSLADSIF. CDR3 in DNA: TGTGCCAGCAGCTTGGCGGACAGTATTTTC.

V usage is TRBV4-1 and J usage is TRBJ1-4; D not resolved. This CDR3 has 17 amino acids. Trimming took 3 bases from V and 4 from J, leaving 18 bases between them. Germline values: CDR1 MGHRA, CDR2 YSYEKL. CDR3 sequence reads: CASSQDTAQALNEKLFF. CDR3 nucleotide sequence: TGCGCCAGCAGCCAGGATACGGCTCAGGCTCTTAATGAAAAACTGTTTTTT.

J is TRBJ2-1 and V is TRBV7-9, with a tentative D call TRBD1 (5 bases). Deletions cut 5 bases from V and 1 base from J, with 15 bases between. Looked up from germline, CDR1 is SEHNR and CDR2 is FQNEAQ (reference sequence). This CDR3 is 16 amino acids long. The DNA for the CDR3 is TGTGCCAGCAGCCCTCGCCTGACAGCATCCTACAATGAGCAGTTCTTC. It specifies CASSPRLTASYNEQFF. Using reference TRBV7-9 and TRBJ2-1 for the parts outside the CDR3, the full variable domain is DTGVSQNPRHKITKRGQNVTFRCDPISEHNRLYWYRQTLGQGPEFLTYFQNEAQLEKSRLLSDRFSAERPKGSFSTLEIQRTEQGDSAMYLCASSPRLTASYNEQFFGPGTRLTVL.

This clone came up a few times. The chain recombines TRBV10-1 with TRBJ2-3; 8 bases line up with TRBD2. The CDR3 totals 16 residues. Trimming took 3 bases from V and 3 from J; bases not matched to a gene: 8. CDR1 is WNHNN, CDR2 SYGVQD, per germline (reference sequence). Written as DNA, the CDR3 is TGCGCCAGCAGTGACCCGGGGGCTAGCGGGACAGATACGCAGTATTTT. This sequence encodes CASSDPGASGTDTQYF.

V usage is TRBV5-1 and J usage is TRBJ1-1; 9 nucleotides match TRBD1. CDR1 is SGHRS and CDR2 is YFSETQ in the germline V gene. The CDR3 runs to 15 residues. Losses at the gene ends were 3 bases for V and 2 bases for J; bases not matched to a gene: 5. CDR3 sequence reads: CASSSGTGRNTEAFF. Here the CDR3 DNA reads TGCGCCAGCAGCTCCGGGACAGGGAGAAACACTGAAGCTTTCTTT. Drawing the rest from reference TRBV5-1 and TRBJ1-1, the complete variable domain is KAGVTQTPRYLIKTRGQQVTLSCSPISGHRSVSWYQQTPGQGLQFLFEYFSETQRNKGNFPGRFSGRQFSNSRSEMNVSTLELGDSALYLCASSSGTGRNTEAFFGQGTRLTVV.

The V call is TRBV11-2, the J call TRBJ1-1; no definite D call. This CDR3 spans 15 amino acids. Trimming removed 0 bases at V and 10 bases at J, with 18 bases between. The germline V gene encodes CDR1 SGHAT and CDR2 FQNNGV. In nucleotides, the CDR3 is TGTGCCAGCAGCTTAGATGCTCGGGCCTCGGGAGGAGCTTTCTTT. This encodes CASSLDARASGGAFF.

This chain uses TRBV29-1 with TRBJ2-1; D is possibly TRBD1 (5 bases). The germline V and J ends were trimmed by 6 bases and 9 bases, with 24 bases remaining between them. Germline CDR1 SQVTM, CDR2 ANQGSEA. The CDR3 length is 15 residues. CDR3 in amino acids: CSVETGSRVGAEQFF. The CDR3 region has the DNA TGCAGCGTCGAAACGGGCAGTCGTGTAGGGGCTGAGCAGTTCTTC.

The gene calls are TRBV25-1 and TRBJ1-1; weak D call: TRBD1 (5 bases). CDR1 and CDR2 (germline): MGHDK, SYGVNS. CDR3 length: 12 amino acids. Trimming pared 6 bases from V and 5 bases from J, leaving 10 bases between. CDR3 in DNA: TGTGCCAGCAGCCCAGGGAAGACTGAAGCTTTCTTT. This gives the protein CASSPGKTEAFF.

The chain is built from TRBV28 and TRBJ1-4; weak D call: TRBD1 (6 bases). The ends were cut back, 5 bases at V and 0 bases at J, with 16 bases in the middle. This CDR3 spans 17 amino acids. Germline V lookup: CDR1 MDHEN, CDR2 SYDVKM. Here the CDR3 reads CASSLQGYLATNEKLFF. CDR3 nucleotide sequence: TGTGCCAGCAGTCTCCAGGGGTACCTTGCAACTAATGAAAAACTGTTTTTT. The full variable domain, in which reference TRBV28 and TRBJ1-4 provide the parts outside the CDR3, is DVKVTQSSRYLVKRTGEKVFLECVQDMDHENMFWYRQDPGLGLRLIYFSYDVKMKEKGDIPEGYSVSREKKERFSLILESASTNQTSMYLCASSLQGYLATNEKLFFGSGTQLSVL.

This sequence joins TRBV24-1 and TRBJ2-3, with D tentatively TRBD2 (7 bases). V was pared by 1 base and J by 2 bases, with 12 bases between. Germline V CDR1 and CDR2: KGHDR, SFDVKD. This CDR3 spans 16 amino acids. Here the CDR3 reads CATSDLGGGNTDTQYF. For the CDR3, the DNA is TGTGCCACCAGTGATTTAGGGGGGGGAAACACAGATACGCAGTATTTT.

The chain links TRBV18 to TRBJ2-2; 7 nucleotides align to TRBD1. V was pared by 6 bases and J by 6 bases, with 10 bases of the junction left unmatched. CDR1 is KGHSH and CDR2 is LQKENI in the germline V gene. The CDR3 totals 15 residues. In nucleotides, the CDR3 is TGTGCCAGCTCCAAAGTGGGACAGAGCGCCGGGGAGCTGTTTTTT. Protein: CASSKVGQSAGELFF. Together with reference TRBV18 and TRBJ2-2, the CDR3 gives the full variable domain: NAGVMQNPRHLVRRRGQEARLRCSPMKGHSHVYWYRQLPEEGLKFMVYLQKENIIDESGMPKERFSAEFPKEGPSILRIQQVVRGDSAAYFCASSKVGQSAGELFFGEGSRLTVL.

V is TRBV9 and J is TRBJ1-1, with D possibly being TRBD1 (6 bases). Germline CDR1 and CDR2: SGDLS and YYNGEE. V lost 4 bases, J lost 1 base, and 20 bases lay in between. The CDR3 contains 17 residues. CDR3 sequence reads: CASSKRQARGSNTEAFF. CDR3 nucleotides: TGTGCCAGCAGCAAGCGACAGGCCAGAGGGTCGAACACTGAAGCTTTCTTT.

The chain combines TRBV2 with TRBJ2-7; D not resolved. CDR3 size: 13 residues. Germline V gene data show CDR1 as SNHLY and CDR2 as FYNNEI. V was trimmed by 8 bases and J by 5 bases, leaving 16 bases between them. CDR3 sequence: CASLPEYIHEQYF. In DNA, the CDR3 is TGTGCCAGCCTGCCCGAATACATCCACGAGCAGTACTTC.

This clone was seen ten or more times. This chain uses TRBV29-1 with TRBJ1-6; 7 bases match TRBD1. The CDR3 sequence is 14 residues long. Trimming removed 5 bases from V and 3 bases from J; junction bases left unmatched: 4. Germline V lookup: CDR1 SQVTM, CDR2 ANQGSEA. CDR3 amino acids: CSVRTGDYNSPLHF. Here the CDR3 DNA reads TGCAGCGTTCGGACAGGCGACTATAATTCACCCCTCCACTTT.

J is TRBJ1-1 and V is TRBV5-1; the D gene is possibly TRBD1 (6 bases). V lost 3 bases, J lost 1 base, and 16 bases lay in between. The CDR3 spans 16 residues. Germline-derived CDR1 and CDR2 are SGHRS and YFSETQ. The CDR3 nucleotides are TGCGCCAGCAGCTCAAAGGACAGCCCAAAGAACACTGAAGCTTTCTTT. It encodes CASSSKDSPKNTEAFF.

The chain uses TRBV19 and TRBJ1-1, with 10 bases aligning to TRBD1. The CDR3 extends over 16 amino acids. J was trimmed by 10 bases and V by 5 bases; bases with no gene match: 16. Germline V gene data show CDR1 as LNHDA and CDR2 as SQIVND (reference sequence). Written as DNA, the CDR3 is TGTGCCAGTAGTGAGAGGATGACAGGGGGCCCTTTTGTAGCTTTCTTT. This sequence encodes CASSERMTGGPFVAFF. Based on the CDR3 plus reference TRBV19 and TRBJ1-1, the full variable domain is DGGITQSPKYLFRKEGQNVTLSCEQNLNHDAMYWYRQDPGQGLRLIYYSQIVNDFQKGDIAEGYSVSREKKESFPLTVTSAQKNPTAFYLCASSERMTGGPFVAFFGQGTRLTVV.

The chain is built from TRBV24-1 and TRBJ2-2; possibly TRBD1 for D (6 bases). The CDR3 length is 17 residues. The V end was cut by 4 bases, the J end by 6 bases, with 20 bases between. Per the germline V gene, CDR1 is KGHDR and CDR2 is SFDVKD. CDR3 in amino acids: CATSDPPRGRLSGELFF. Written as DNA, the CDR3 is TGTGCCACCAGTGACCCCCCCAGGGGTCGGTTGTCCGGGGAGCTGTTTTTT.

The V and J genes are TRBV6-5 and TRBJ1-2; D not certain. The CDR3 spans 11 residues. From germline, CDR1 is MNHEY and CDR2 SVGAGI. V lost 8 bases, J lost 3 bases, and 7 bases lay in between. The CDR3 DNA is TGTGCCAGCGTCGACTACTATGGCTACACCTTC. It specifies CASVDYYGYTF.

This chain links TRBV15 with TRBJ1-4; possible D gene TRBD1, 5 bases. Trimming stripped 4 bases from V and 15 bases from J, with 27 bases between. The germline V gene has CDR1 LNHNV and CDR2 YYDKDF (reference sequence). This CDR3 region has 16 residues. CDR3 sequence reads: CATSTYGQVTNGGMFF. As DNA, the CDR3 is TGTGCCACCAGCACCTACGGACAAGTTACTAATGGGGGGATGTTTTTT.

This clone has just a few counts. The J gene is TRBJ1-5, the V gene TRBV19; 8 positions match TRBD1. The CDR3 spans 15 residues. Losses at the gene ends were 3 bases for V and 6 bases for J; bases not matched to a gene: 7. Germline assignment: CDR1 LNHDA and CDR2 SQIVND (reference sequence). DNA of the CDR3: TGTGCCAGTAGTATGGTACAGGGGGGAGCTCAGCCCCAGCATTTT. Translated, it gives CASSMVQGGAQPQHF.

This clone occurred once. The chain recombines TRBV9 with TRBJ1-3; D is unresolved. The germline V gene has CDR1 SGDLS and CDR2 YYNGEE. The length of the CDR3 is 15 residues. Trimming took off 0 bases at V and 1 base at J, with 8 bases between the two ends. The CDR3 reads CASSVDPNSGNTIYF. The CDR3 bases are TGTGCCAGCAGCGTAGATCCAAATTCTGGAAACACCATATATTTT.

The rearrangement joins TRBV5-4 to TRBJ1-2; 9 bases fit TRBD1. The CDR3 runs 15 residues. Germline lookup yields CDR1 SGHNT and CDR2 YYREEE (reference sequence). Trimming cost V 4 bases and J 4 bases; bases outside gene matches: 8. The CDR3 DNA reads TGTGCCAGCAGCCGGACAGGGGCTGCGGGCTATGGCTACACCTTC. Encoded protein: CASSRTGAAGYGYTF.

The chain recombines TRBV19 with TRBJ1-3; a weak D match, TRBD1 (5 bases). V was cut by 6 bases and J by 0 bases, with 6 bases left in between. This CDR3 is 13 amino acids long. Germline CDR1 and CDR2: LNHDA and SQIVND (reference sequence). CDR3 nucleotide sequence: TGTGCCAGTAGCGACAGCTCTGGAAACACCATATATTTT. This codes for CASSDSSGNTIYF.

The J gene is TRBJ1-1, the V gene TRBV14; TRBD1 is a possible D gene (6 bases). The V and J ends lost 4 bases and 4 bases respectively, with 19 bases between them. Germline V gene data show CDR1 as SGHDN and CDR2 as FVKESK. The CDR3 runs 16 residues. CDR3 nucleotides: TGTGCCAGCAGCCCGATAACAGCACAGGGAGTCACTGAAGCTTTCTTT. Translated, it gives CASSPITAQGVTEAFF. The entire variable domain, with the rest obtained from reference TRBV14 and TRBJ1-1, is as follows: EAGVTQFPSHSVIEKGQTVTLRCDPISGHDNLYWYRRVMGKEIKFLLHFVKESKQDESGMPNNRFLAERTGGTYSTLKVQPAELEDSGVYFCASSPITAQGVTEAFFGQGTRLTVV.

V and J are TRBV5-5 and TRBJ2-5; 10 nucleotides agree with TRBD2. Trimming at V came to 7 bases and at J to 5 bases, leaving 17 bases not matched to a gene. Germline V gene lookup returns CDR1 SGHKS and CDR2 YYEKEE (reference sequence). This CDR3 region has 17 residues. The CDR3 sequence: CASPPGLAGALDETQYF. The CDR3 DNA reads as TGTGCCAGCCCCCCGGGGCTAGCGGGGGCTTTAGATGAGACCCAGTACTTC.

The chain recombines TRBV9 with TRBJ1-1; no definite D call. CDR1 and CDR2 from the germline V gene are SGDLS and YYNGEE. The CDR3 length is 14 residues. Deletions cut 0 bases from V and 4 bases from J, with 10 bases between. The CDR3 is CASSVEGSGTEAFF. The CDR3 coding sequence is TGTGCCAGCAGCGTAGAAGGGAGTGGCACTGAAGCTTTCTTT.

The rearrangement links TRBV10-3 to TRBJ1-3, with D tentatively TRBD1 (6 bases). The CDR3 has 17 amino acids. Trimming took off 3 bases at V and 0 bases at J, with 15 bases between the two ends. Germline V CDR1 and CDR2: ENHRY, SYGVKD. The CDR3 DNA sequence: TGTGCCATCAGTGATCCTAGACAGGACAGCTCTGGAAACACCATATATTTT. It yields the protein CAISDPRQDSSGNTIYF.